A selection of T cell receptor beta chains follows, all from one sample in a study of cytomegalovirus exposure and HLA in healthy donors. Clones were read by immunoSEQ multiplex PCR, and TCRdb kept only the in-frame ones, dropping some. Seen here are some 220,000 clones, just over 75% observed once, and the top ten hold roughly 2.5%. Material for sequencing was PBMCs. The receptors come from a woman aged 60-75 years in good health and CMV-seropositive. Both conserved end residues are part of each CDR3. The order of the fields is D gene, clone size, CDR3 length, J gene, V gene, CDR3 DNA, CDR3 protein. D genes are given only for firm matches. Size is stated for part of the rows, as once, few or many counts, or as a class when the clone is expanded.

>TRBD1|once|14|TRBJ1-5|TRBV4-2
TGTGCCAGCAGCCCTTCGGACAGGGATAGGTCCCAGCATTTT
CASSPSDRDRSQHF
>NA|NA|15|TRBJ2-2|TRBV5-1
TGCGCCACCCGACCCACGGGAGACTACACCGGGGAGCTGTTTTTT
CATRPTGDYTGELFF
>NA|NA|16|TRBJ2-2|TRBV18
TGTGCCAGCTCTCAGATCCCGCCACCGAACACCGGGGAGCTGTTTTTT
CASSQIPPPNTGELFF
>NA|few|15|TRBJ1-4|TRBV28
TGTGCCAGCAGTTTTTTGAAGGGGGGGGCTGAAAAACTGTTTTTT
CASSFLKGGAEKLFF
>NA|NA|15|TRBJ1-2|TRBV9
TGTGCCAGCAGTCCGGGGGGAGGGGCGGGCTATGGCTACACCTTC
CASSPGGGAGYGYTF
>TRBD2|NA|14|TRBJ2-2|TRBV9
TGTGCCAGCTCCAAACACGGGGGGGACGGGGAGCTGTTTTTT
CASSKHGGDGELFF
>TRBD1|NA|16|TRBJ1-2|TRBV7-9
TGTGCCAGCAGCTTAGCTCGGGGACAGGGGTTCTATGGCTACACCTTC
CASSLARGQGFYGYTF
>TRBD1|once|17|TRBJ1-5|TRBV7-9
TGTGCCAGCAGCCTCGGGCAAGGGGGCCATAGCAATCAGCCCCAGCATTTT
CASSLGQGGHSNQPQHF
>NA|NA|15|TRBJ1-5|TRBV7-2
TGTGCCAGCAGCTTAGAGAGTTATAGCAATCAGCCCCAGCATTTT
CASSLESYSNQPQHF
>NA|NA|13|TRBJ1-5|TRBV6-4
TGTGCCAGCAGTGACGGAGGGAATCAGCCCCAGCATTTT
CASSDGGNQPQHF
>NA|NA|15|TRBJ1-5|TRBV4-1
TGCGCCAGCAGCCAAGACGGCGGGGTCAATCAGCCCCAGCATTTT
CASSQDGGVNQPQHF
>NA|NA|14|TRBJ2-7|TRBV4-3
TGCGCCAGCAGCCAAGAGAGCCACTCCTACGAGCAGTACTTC
CASSQESHSYEQYF
>NA|NA|13|TRBJ1-2|TRBV19
TGTGCCAGTAACACCGGGTCAGATTATGGCTACACCTTC
CASNTGSDYGYTF
>TRBD1|NA|15|TRBJ1-2|TRBV5-4
TGTGCCAGCAGCCAAAGGACAGGGGCAAACTATGGCTACACCTTC
CASSQRTGANYGYTF
>NA|NA|16|TRBJ1-2|TRBV15
TGTGCCACCAGCAGAGATTACCGTGCACAGGGCTATGGCTACACCTTC
CATSRDYRAQGYGYTF
>NA|NA|15|TRBJ2-2|TRBV12-5
TGTGCTAGTGGTTTGGCGCCTGGAGACACCGGGGAGCTGTTTTTT
CASGLAPGDTGELFF
>NA|few|13|TRBJ1-3|TRBV28
TGTGCCAGCAGTTTCTCAGCTGGAAACACCATATATTTT
CASSFSAGNTIYF
>TRBD1|few|17|TRBJ2-2|TRBV11-3
TGTGCCAGCAGCGCGGGACAGGGATGGGCGGGCACCGGGGAGCTGTTTTTT
CASSAGQGWAGTGELFF
>TRBD1|NA|14|TRBJ2-7|TRBV6-5
TGTGCCAGCAGACCCCCGGGACAGGCCTACGAGCAGTACTTC
CASRPPGQAYEQYF
>NA|NA|14|TRBJ2-5|TRBV5-4
TGTGCCAGCAGCCAACGGGATAACGAAAGGACCCAGTACTTC
CASSQRDNERTQYF
>TRBD1|NA|16|TRBJ1-6|TRBV9
TGTGCCAGCAGCGTAGAGGCCCAGGGGGCGGAATCACCCCTCCACTTT
CASSVEAQGAESPLHF
>NA|NA|14|TRBJ1-6|TRBV9
TGTGCCAGCAGCGTCAGGGCTGGTAATTCACCCCTCCACTTT
CASSVRAGNSPLHF
>TRBD2|NA|16|TRBJ2-7|TRBV11-2
TGTGCCAGCAGCCCGTACTCCGGGACTAGCGGCTACGAGCAGTACTTC
CASSPYSGTSGYEQYF
>TRBD1|NA|14|TRBJ1-1|TRBV27
TGTGCCAGCAGGTCCGGGACAGGTCAATCTGAAGCTTTCTTT
CASRSGTGQSEAFF
>NA|NA|14|TRBJ2-5|TRBV6-4
TGTGCCAGCAGTGACTCAACCACCTTCTGGGAGCAGTACTTC
CASSDSTTFWEQYF
>NA|NA|16|TRBJ2-7|TRBV5-6
TGTGCCAGCAGTATTACCGGGGACTGGAAAATCGACGGGCAGTACTTC
CASSITGDWKIDGQYF